A single sample gave rise to the 3 T cell receptor beta chains below, sequenced in a study of shared clonotypes between healthy human individuals (dated by TCRdb to 2018 to 2020). Libraries were made using the immunoSEQ multiplex PCR assay. TCRdb retrieved this table from immuneACCESS and kept in-frame rearrangements only. Not all clones are present; in checked studies, unresolved V genes account for under half, and no reason is known for the remainder. In all, the sample holds about 1.1 million clones, and approximately 80% of those were seen once. Roughly 0.65% of the sample belongs to the ten largest clones. The sample consisted of memory CD4+ T cells from PBMCs. The label giving this sample's cell subset or site can be read as: CD45RA-negative fraction. The receptor set was obtained from a man younger than 30 in good health. Some clones in this sample may be carry-over from other donors' samples.

Remarks on this clone: Additional DNA sequences in this sample encode the identical CDR3. This sequence joins TRBV18 and TRBJ1-1; D is ambiguous. Germline CDR1 is KGHSH and CDR2 is LQKENI. The V end was cut by 3 bases, the J end by 4 bases, with 6 bases between. The CDR3 consists of 12 residues. CDR3 sequence reads: CASSPEGTEAFF. For the CDR3, the DNA is TGTGCCAGCTCACCTGAGGGCACTGAAGCTTTCTTT.

Only a few counts were recorded for this clone. This sequence joins TRBV9 and TRBJ1-2; weak D call: TRBD1 (5 bases). Germline V gene lookup returns CDR1 SGDLS and CDR2 YYNGEE. With 0 bases removed from V and 13 bases from J, the gap between germline ends came to 10 bases. The CDR3 length is 11 residues. This CDR3 reads CASSVAAGPTF. DNA for the CDR3: TGTGCCAGCAGCGTAGCGGCAGGGCCCACCTTC.

The chain employs TRBV5-1 and TRBJ2-3, with a possible D match to TRBD2 (5 bases). The germline V gene has CDR1 SGHRS and CDR2 YFSETQ. The V gene lost 4 bases and the J gene lost 2 bases, with 11 bases spanning the gap. The CDR3 is made up of 14 amino acids. CDR3 residues: CASSHGAVTDTQYF. The DNA for the CDR3 is TGCGCCAGCAGCCATGGAGCGGTCACAGATACGCAGTATTTT.